The clone carrying this TCR beta chain has just a few counts. Its specificity is unknown. This record comes from a study of response to subunit inactivated influenza vaccine. With 1 base clipped from V and 5 bases from J, the junction kept 1 base outside the gene matches. The CDR3 is made up of 15 amino acids. Findings and caveats of the study: Authors suggested seasonal influenza vaccinations each recruit few new T cells.

One entry per CDR3 protein, called by TCRdb with MiXCR from the RT-PCR reads. The sample records 500,000 or so distinct CDR3 sequences, 9.5% to 13% being singletons. This TCR was sampled from a man aged 45-65 years who received an inactivated influenza vaccine. The chain couples TRBV12-3 or TRBV12-4 to TRBJ2-1; 11 nucleotides line up with TRBD2. This specimen was PBMCs from blood, taken roughly 48 days after vaccination. The CDR3 protein is CASSLVLAGDNEQFF. CDR3 DNA sequence: TGTGCCAGCAGTTTAGTACTAGCGGGGGACAATGAGCAGTTCTTC.